Listed below are T cell receptor beta chains from one sample, sequenced in a study of neoadjuvant nivolumab and ipilimumab in lung cancer. Produced via immunoSEQ multiplex PCR; TCRdb's table is partial and in-frame only. The table records about 18,000 clones, approximately 87% of them present only once. The sequences come from peripheral blood, collected before neoadjuvant nivolumab, alone or with ipilimumab. The receptors come from an adult with non-small cell lung cancer. The CDR3 runs from the conserved cysteine through the conserved F or W. A D gene is named only where the DNA matches it firmly. Part of the rows lack a size; the others show once, few, many or a class for expanded clones.

V gene	D gene	clone size	J gene	CDR3 DNA	CDR3 protein
TRBV5-5	.	.	TRBJ1-2	TGTGCCAGCAGCTTGGCGTCGGGACAAAACTATGGCTACACCTTC	CASSLASGQNYGYTF
TRBV4-2	.	.	TRBJ1-1	TGTGCCAGCAGCCAAGATCCGTACCGGGGGGAGACTGAAGCTTTCTTT	CASSQDPYRGETEAFF
TRBV6-1	TRBD1	.	TRBJ1-3	TGTGCCAGCAGTGATACCGGGACAGCCTCTGGAAACACCATATATTTT	CASSDTGTASGNTIYF
TRBV6-5	.	.	TRBJ2-7	TGTGCCAGCAGTTACCGACTGGACCGATACGAGCAGTACTTC	CASSYRLDRYEQYF
TRBV6-5	.	few	TRBJ2-7	TGTGCCAGCAGTTCTGGGCCAGCGGACTCCTACGAGCAGTACTTC	CASSSGPADSYEQYF
TRBV5-1	TRBD1	.	TRBJ2-7	TGCGCCAGCAGCCTGGAACCACAAGGGACAGGGGTCGAGCAGTACTTC	CASSLEPQGTGVEQYF
TRBV5-5	.	.	TRBJ1-5	TGTGCCAGCAGCTTGGAAGCCAATCAGCCCCAGCATTTT	CASSLEANQPQHF
TRBV30	.	.	TRBJ2-5	TGTGCCTGGAGTCTAGTGGAGACCCAGTACTTC	CAWSLVETQYF
TRBV5-4	TRBD2	.	TRBJ2-5	TGTGCCAGCAGCTTGACTAGCGGGGCCCCCCAGGAGACCCAGTACTTC	CASSLTSGAPQETQYF
TRBV30	TRBD1	.	TRBJ2-4	TGTGCCTGGAGTGCTGATCCGGGACAGGGGCAAAACATTCAGTACTTC	CAWSADPGQGQNIQYF
TRBV7-9	.	.	TRBJ2-1	TGTGCCAGCAGCTTAGCTAGCGGCCTCCGAACCTACAATGAGCAGTTCTTC	CASSLASGLRTYNEQFF
TRBV6-1	TRBD1	.	TRBJ2-7	TGTGCCAGCAGGGGAGAACAGGGGGGCACCTACGAGCAGTACTTC	CASRGEQGGTYEQYF
TRBV5-1	TRBD1	.	TRBJ1-1	TGCGCCAGCCAGCTTGGACAGGGGATTAACACTGAAGCTTTCTTT	CASQLGQGINTEAFF
TRBV28	.	.	TRBJ1-2	TGTGCCAGCAACACACCGGAGGTCCCAGGGTACACCTTC	CASNTPEVPGYTF
TRBV4-3	.	.	TRBJ2-5	TGCGCCAGCAGCCAAGTGTGGACAGACGGAGAGACCCAGTACTTC	CASSQVWTDGETQYF
TRBV7-8	TRBD1	.	TRBJ2-1	TGTGCCAGCAGCCTCTCCGGGACAGATGACAATGAGCAGTTCTTC	CASSLSGTDDNEQFF
TRBV4-2	TRBD2	few	TRBJ2-7	TGTGCCAGCAGCCAAGATTGGGCCGGGGGGGTCGAGCAGTACTTC	CASSQDWAGGVEQYF
TRBV7-2	.	.	TRBJ2-1	TGTGCCAGCAGCTTAGACGGGAGTCCTTACAATGAGCAGTTCTTC	CASSLDGSPYNEQFF
TRBV5-1	.	.	TRBJ1-1	TGCGCCAGCAGCGCAATCGGGGCATCTGAAGCTTTCTTT	CASSAIGASEAFF
TRBV6-5	.	.	TRBJ2-5	TGTGCCAGCAGTTACTCAGGGGTGATCGGGAAGACCCAGTACTTC	CASSYSGVIGKTQYF
TRBV11-2	TRBD2	.	TRBJ2-7	TGTGCCAGCAGCTTAGGCGCAGCGGGAGTCGAGCAGTACTTC	CASSLGAAGVEQYF
TRBV27	TRBD1	.	TRBJ1-5	TGTGCCAGCAGTCCGCGGACAGGGAGCGGCGATCAGCCCCAGCATTTT	CASSPRTGSGDQPQHF
TRBV5-6	.	few	TRBJ1-1	TGTGCCAGCAGCAACACAGAGGGCACTGAAGCTTTCTTT	CASSNTEGTEAFF
TRBV11-2	.	.	TRBJ2-7	TGTGCCAGCAGCTTAAGTAGGGCGAGGGACGAGCAGTACTTC	CASSLSRARDEQYF
TRBV7-2	.	.	TRBJ1-3	TGTGCCAGCAGCCTGGGAAGTGGGTCTGGAAACACCATATATTTT	CASSLGSGSGNTIYF
TRBV6-1	.	.	TRBJ2-1	TGTGCCAGCAGTGAACAAGGAGGGTACTCCTACAATGAGCAGTTCTTC	CASSEQGGYSYNEQFF
TRBV27	.	.	TRBJ1-1	TGTGCCAGCAGTTCTACAGGGTCCCGCGCTCTCACGGCTGAAGCTTTCTTT	CASSSTGSRALTAEAFF
TRBV20-1	.	.	TRBJ1-1	TGCAGTGCTAGGGACAGCACTGAAGCTTTCTTT	CSARDSTEAFF
TRBV7-2	.	.	TRBJ2-6	TGTGCCAGCAGCTTAGTGAGGGGGGGCGCTGGGGCCAACGTCCTGACTTTC	CASSLVRGGAGANVLTF
TRBV6-5	.	.	TRBJ2-6	TGTGCCAGCAGTCAGGGTTCTGGGGCCAACGTCCTGACTTTC	CASSQGSGANVLTF
TRBV5-1	.	.	TRBJ2-3	TGCGCCAGCCTCGGGCAGGCCAGCACAGATACGCAGTATTTT	CASLGQASTDTQYF